Listed here is a single TCR beta chain. Per the original data handling: Scientists estimated how many nucleated cells there were by amplifying reference gene primers. Profiling relied on immunoSEQ multiplex PCR, and the TCRdb table lists in-frame clones only, not all of them. Clonal size and the V and J genes are those of that table, whereas D and trimming came from the DNA. The table lists about 200,000 clones, around 85% of them singletons, with roughly a sixth in the top ten. This sample was taken from a study of blood T cell repertoires in COVID-19. Looking at the study overall: From the United States, Italy and Spain came samples of acute and convalescent COVID-19.

V trimming: 5 bases; J trimming: 1 base; junction bases outside the gene matches: 5. The CDR3 is 16 residues long. The germline V gene encodes CDR1 MNHEY and CDR2 SVGEGT. The chain links TRBV6-2 or TRBV6-3 to TRBJ2-5; 12 nucleotides agree with TRBD2. The origin of this receptor is a man in his forties who had recovered from COVID-19. What was sequenced was PBMCs or T cells enriched from blood (not recorded which). CDR3 protein: CASSGGLAGPQETQYF. The CDR3 nucleotides read TGTGCCAGCAGTGGGGGACTAGCGGGCCCCCAAGAGACCCAGTACTTC.